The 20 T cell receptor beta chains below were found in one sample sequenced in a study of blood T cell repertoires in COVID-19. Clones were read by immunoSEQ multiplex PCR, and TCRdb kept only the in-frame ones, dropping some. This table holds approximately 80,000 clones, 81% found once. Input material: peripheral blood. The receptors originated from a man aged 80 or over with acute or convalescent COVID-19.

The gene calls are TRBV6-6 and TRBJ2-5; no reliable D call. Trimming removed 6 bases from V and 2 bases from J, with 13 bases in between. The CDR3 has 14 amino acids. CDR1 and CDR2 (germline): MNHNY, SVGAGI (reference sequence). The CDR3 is CASSPHLGQETQYF. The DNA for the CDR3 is TGTGCCAGCAGCCCTCACCTCGGTCAAGAGACCCAGTACTTC.

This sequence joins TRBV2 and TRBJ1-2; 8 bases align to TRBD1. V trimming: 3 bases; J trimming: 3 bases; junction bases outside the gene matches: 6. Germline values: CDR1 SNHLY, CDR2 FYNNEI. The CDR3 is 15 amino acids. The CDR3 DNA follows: TGTGCCAGCAGTGATGGGCAGGGGGCCTACTATGGCTACACCTTC. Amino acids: CASSDGQGAYYGYTF.

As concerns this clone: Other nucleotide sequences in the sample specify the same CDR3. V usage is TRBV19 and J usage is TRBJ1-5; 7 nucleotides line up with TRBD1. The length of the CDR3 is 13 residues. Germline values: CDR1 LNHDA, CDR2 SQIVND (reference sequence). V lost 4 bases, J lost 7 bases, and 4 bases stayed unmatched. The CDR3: CASSKGARQPQHF. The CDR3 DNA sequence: TGTGCCAGTAGTAAGGGGGCCCGGCAGCCCCAGCATTTT.

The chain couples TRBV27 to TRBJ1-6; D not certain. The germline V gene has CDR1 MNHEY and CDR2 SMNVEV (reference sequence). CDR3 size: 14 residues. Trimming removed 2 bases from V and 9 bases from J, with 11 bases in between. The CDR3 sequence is CASSLEGGSSPLHF. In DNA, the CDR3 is TGTGCCAGCAGTTTAGAGGGAGGATCTTCACCCCTCCACTTT.

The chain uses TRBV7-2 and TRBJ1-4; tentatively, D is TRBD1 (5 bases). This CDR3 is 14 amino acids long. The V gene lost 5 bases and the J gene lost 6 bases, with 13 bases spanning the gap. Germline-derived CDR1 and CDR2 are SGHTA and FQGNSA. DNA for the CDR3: TGTGCCAGCAGCCGGGGGGGGGAGTATGAAAAACTGTTTTTT. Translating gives CASSRGGEYEKLFF.

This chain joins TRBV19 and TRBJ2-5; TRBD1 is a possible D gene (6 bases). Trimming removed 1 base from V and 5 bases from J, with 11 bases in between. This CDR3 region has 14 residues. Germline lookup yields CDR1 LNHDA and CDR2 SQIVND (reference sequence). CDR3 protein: CASSIVAGEETQYF. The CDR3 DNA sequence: TGTGCCAGTAGTATAGTGGCAGGGGAGGAGACCCAGTACTTC.

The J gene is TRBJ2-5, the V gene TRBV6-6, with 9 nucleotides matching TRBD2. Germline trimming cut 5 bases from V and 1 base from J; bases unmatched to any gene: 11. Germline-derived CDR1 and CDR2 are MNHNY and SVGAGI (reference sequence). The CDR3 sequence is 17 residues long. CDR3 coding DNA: TGTGCCAGCAGTCCGAGGAGCGGGAGGACCCGCCAAGAGACCCAGTACTTC. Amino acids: CASSPRSGRTRQETQYF.

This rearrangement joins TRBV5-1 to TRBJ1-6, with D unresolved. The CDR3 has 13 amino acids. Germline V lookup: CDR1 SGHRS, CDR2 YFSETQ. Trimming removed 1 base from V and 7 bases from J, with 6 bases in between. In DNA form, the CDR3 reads TGCGCCAGCAGCTTGAACGAGAATTCACCCCTCCACTTT. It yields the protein CASSLNENSPLHF. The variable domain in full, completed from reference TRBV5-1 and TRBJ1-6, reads KAGVTQTPRYLIKTRGQQVTLSCSPISGHRSVSWYQQTPGQGLQFLFEYFSETQRNKGNFPGRFSGRQFSNSRSEMNVSTLELGDSALYLCASSLNENSPLHFGNGTRLTVT.

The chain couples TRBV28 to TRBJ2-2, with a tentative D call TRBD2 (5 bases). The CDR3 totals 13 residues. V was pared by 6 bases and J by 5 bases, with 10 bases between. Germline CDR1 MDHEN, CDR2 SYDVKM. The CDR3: CASSLSGTGELFF. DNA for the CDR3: TGTGCCAGCAGCCTAAGCGGAACCGGGGAGCTGTTTTTT.

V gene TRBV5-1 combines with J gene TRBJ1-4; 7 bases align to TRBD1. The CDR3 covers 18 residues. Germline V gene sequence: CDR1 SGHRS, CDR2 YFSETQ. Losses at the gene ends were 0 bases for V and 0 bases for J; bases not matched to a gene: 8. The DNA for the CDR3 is TGCGCCAGCAGCTTGGCCAGGGACAGCCAGGCAACTAATGAAAAACTGTTTTTT. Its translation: CASSLARDSQATNEKLFF.

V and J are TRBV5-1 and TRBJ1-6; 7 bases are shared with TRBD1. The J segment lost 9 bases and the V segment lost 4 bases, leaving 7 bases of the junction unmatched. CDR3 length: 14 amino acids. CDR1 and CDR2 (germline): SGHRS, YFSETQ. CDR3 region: CASSQGDLSSPLHF. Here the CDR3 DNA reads TGCGCCAGCAGCCAGGGGGATCTTAGTTCACCCCTCCACTTT.

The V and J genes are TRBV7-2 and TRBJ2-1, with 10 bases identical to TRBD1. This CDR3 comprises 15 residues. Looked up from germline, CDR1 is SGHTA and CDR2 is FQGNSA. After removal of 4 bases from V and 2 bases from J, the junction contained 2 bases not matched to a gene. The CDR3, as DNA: TGTGCCAGCAGCTACGACAGGGGGCCCTACAATGAGCAGTTCTTC. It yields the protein CASSYDRGPYNEQFF.

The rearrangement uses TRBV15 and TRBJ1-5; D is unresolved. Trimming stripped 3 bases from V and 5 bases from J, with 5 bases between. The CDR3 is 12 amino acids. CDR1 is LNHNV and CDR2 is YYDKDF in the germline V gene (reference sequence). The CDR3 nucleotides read TGTGCCACCAGCAGGGCCCATCAGCCCCAGCATTTT. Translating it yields CATSRAHQPQHF.

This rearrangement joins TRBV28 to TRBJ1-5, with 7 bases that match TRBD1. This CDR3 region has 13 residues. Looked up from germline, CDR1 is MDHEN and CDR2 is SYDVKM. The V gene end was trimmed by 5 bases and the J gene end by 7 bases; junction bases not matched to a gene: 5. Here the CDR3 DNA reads TGTGCCAGCAGTCTCGACAGGGTCCAGCCCCAGCATTTT. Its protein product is CASSLDRVQPQHF.

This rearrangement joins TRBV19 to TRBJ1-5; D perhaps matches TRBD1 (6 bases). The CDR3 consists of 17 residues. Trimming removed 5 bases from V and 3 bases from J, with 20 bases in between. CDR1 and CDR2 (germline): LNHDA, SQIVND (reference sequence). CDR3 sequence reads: CASSAESGAWINQPQHF. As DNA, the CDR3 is TGTGCCAGTAGTGCCGAATCAGGGGCCTGGATCAATCAGCCCCAGCATTTT.

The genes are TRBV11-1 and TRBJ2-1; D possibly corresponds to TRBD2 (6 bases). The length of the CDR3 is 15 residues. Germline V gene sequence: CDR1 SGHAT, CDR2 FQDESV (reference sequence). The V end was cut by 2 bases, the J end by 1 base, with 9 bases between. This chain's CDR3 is CASSLLALSYNEQFF. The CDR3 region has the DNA TGTGCCAGCAGCTTACTAGCGCTATCCTACAATGAGCAGTTCTTC.

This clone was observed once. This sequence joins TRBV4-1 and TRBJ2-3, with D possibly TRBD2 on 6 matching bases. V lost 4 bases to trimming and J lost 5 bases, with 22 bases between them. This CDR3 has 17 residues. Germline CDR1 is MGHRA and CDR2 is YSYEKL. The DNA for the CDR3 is TGCGCCAGCAGCCCCTCTCGATCGACTAGTTCGAGAGATACGCAGTATTTT. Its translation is CASSPSRSTSSRDTQYF.

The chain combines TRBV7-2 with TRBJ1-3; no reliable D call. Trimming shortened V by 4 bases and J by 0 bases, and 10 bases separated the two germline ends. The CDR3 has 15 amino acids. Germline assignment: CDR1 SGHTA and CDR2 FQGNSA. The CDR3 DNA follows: TGTGCCAGCAGCTCCCAGAAGATCTCTGGAAACACCATATATTTT. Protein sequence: CASSSQKISGNTIYF.

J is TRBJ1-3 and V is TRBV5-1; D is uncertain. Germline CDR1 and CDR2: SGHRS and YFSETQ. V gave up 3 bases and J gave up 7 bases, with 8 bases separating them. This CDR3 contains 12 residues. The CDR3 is CASSSQWNTIYF. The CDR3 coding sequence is TGCGCCAGCAGCTCACAGTGGAACACCATATATTTT.

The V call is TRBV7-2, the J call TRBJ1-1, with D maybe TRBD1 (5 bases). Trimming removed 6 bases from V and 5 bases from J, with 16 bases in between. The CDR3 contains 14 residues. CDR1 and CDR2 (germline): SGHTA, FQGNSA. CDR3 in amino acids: CASRTPAGRTEAFF. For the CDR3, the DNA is TGTGCCAGCAGAACTCCGGCAGGGAGGACTGAAGCTTTCTTT. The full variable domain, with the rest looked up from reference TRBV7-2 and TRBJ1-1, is GAGVSQSPSNKVTEKGKDVELRCDPISGHTALYWYRQSLGQGLEFLIYFQGNSAPDKSGLPSDRFSAERTGGSVSTLTIQRTQQEDSAVYLCASRTPAGRTEAFFGQGTRLTVV.